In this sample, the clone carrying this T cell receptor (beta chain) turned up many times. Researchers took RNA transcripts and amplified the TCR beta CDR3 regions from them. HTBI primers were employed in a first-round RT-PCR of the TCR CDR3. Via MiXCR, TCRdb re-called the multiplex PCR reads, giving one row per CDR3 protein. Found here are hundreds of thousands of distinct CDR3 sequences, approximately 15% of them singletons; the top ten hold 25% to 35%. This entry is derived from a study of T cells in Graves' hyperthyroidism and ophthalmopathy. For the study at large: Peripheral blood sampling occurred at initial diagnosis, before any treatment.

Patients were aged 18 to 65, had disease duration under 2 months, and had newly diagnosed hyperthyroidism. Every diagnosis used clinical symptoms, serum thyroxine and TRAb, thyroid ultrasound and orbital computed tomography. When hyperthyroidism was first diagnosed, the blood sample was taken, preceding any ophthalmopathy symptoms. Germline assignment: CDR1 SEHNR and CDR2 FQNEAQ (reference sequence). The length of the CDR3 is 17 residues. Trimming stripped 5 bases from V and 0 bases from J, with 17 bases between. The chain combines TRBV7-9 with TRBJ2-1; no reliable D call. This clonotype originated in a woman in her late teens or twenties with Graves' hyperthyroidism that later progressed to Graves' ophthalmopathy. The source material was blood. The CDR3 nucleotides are TGTGCCAGCAGCCTACTCCTGGTCGACCGCTCCTACAATGAGCAGTTCTTC. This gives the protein CASSLLLVDRSYNEQFF.